This T cell receptor (beta chain) is from a study of blood T cell repertoires in COVID-19. Overall study: Acute and convalescent COVID-19 samples came from the United States, Italy and Spain.

In the source study's methods: Amplification of reference gene primers was used by the study to estimate nucleated cell counts. Profiling relied on immunoSEQ multiplex PCR, and the TCRdb table lists in-frame clones only, not all of them. D and trimming were read from the DNA, whereas the V and J calls and clone size are those reported in that table. The profile shows 200,000 to 300,000 clones, more than 70% of them singletons. During active infection, Seattle patients enrolled and were then monitored through disease. With 4 bases removed from V and 7 bases from J, the gap between germline ends came to 14 bases. The CDR3 is 14 residues long. CDR1 SEHNR and CDR2 FQNEAQ come from the germline V gene (reference sequence).

The V and J genes are TRBV7-9 and TRBJ1-5, with D perhaps matching TRBD1 (5 bases). The sequence derives from a woman at least 80 years old with COVID-19, enrolled during active disease. Sequencing used peripheral blood. CDR3 nucleotides: TGTGCCAGCAGCTCCGCAGGGAAGGGCCAGCCCCAGCATTTT. Translating gives CASSSAGKGQPQHF.